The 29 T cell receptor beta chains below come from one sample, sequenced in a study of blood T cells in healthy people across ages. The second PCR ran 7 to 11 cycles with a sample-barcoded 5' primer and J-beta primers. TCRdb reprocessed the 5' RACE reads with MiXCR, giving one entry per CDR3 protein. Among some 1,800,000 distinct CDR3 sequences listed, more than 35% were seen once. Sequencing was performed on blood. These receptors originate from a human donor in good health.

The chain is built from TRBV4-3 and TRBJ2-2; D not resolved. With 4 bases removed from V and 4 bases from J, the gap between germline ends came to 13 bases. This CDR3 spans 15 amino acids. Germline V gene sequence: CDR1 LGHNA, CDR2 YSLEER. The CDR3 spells CASSPLDRLTGELFF. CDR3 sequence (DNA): TGCGCCAGCAGCCCCCTGGACCGCCTCACCGGGGAGCTGTTTTTT.

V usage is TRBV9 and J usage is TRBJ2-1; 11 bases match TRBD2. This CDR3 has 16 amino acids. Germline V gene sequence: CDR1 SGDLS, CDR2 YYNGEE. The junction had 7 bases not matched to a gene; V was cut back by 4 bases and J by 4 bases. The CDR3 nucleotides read TGTGCCAGCAGCCTCCGGACTAGCGGGTTTTACAATGAGCAGTTCTTC. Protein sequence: CASSLRTSGFYNEQFF.

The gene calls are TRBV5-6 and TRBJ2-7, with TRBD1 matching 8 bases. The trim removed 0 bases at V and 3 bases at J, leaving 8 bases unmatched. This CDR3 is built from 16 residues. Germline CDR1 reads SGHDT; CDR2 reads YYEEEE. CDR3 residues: CASSLGDRLTFYEQYF. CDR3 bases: TGTGCCAGCAGCTTGGGGGACAGGCTGACGTTCTACGAGCAGTACTTC. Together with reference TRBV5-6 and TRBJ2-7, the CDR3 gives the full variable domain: DAGVTQSPTHLIKTRGQQVTLRCSPKSGHDTVSWYQQALGQGPQFIFQYYEEEERQRGNFPDRFSGHQFPNYSSELNVNALLLGDSALYLCASSLGDRLTFYEQYFGPGTRLTVT.

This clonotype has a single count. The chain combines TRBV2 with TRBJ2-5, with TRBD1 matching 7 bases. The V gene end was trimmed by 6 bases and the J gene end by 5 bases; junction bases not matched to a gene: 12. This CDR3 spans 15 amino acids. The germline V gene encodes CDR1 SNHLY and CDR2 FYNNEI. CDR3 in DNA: TGTGCCAGCAGCCGCAACAGGGGTTTAGAGGAGACCCAGTACTTC. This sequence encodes CASSRNRGLEETQYF.

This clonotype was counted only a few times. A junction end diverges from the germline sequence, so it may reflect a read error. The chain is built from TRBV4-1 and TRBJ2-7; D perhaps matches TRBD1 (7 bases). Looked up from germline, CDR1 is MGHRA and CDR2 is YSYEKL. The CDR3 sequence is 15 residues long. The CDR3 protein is CTSSQTRQGGYEQYF. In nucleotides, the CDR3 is TGCACCAGCAGCCAAACCAGACAGGGAGGCTACGAGCAGTACTTC.

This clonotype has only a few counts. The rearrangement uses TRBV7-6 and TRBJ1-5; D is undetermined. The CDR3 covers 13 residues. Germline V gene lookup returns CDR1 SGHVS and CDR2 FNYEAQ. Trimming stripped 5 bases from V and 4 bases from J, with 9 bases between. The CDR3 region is CASSPSANQPQHF. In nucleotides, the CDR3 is TGTGCCAGCAGCCCCTCGGCGAATCAGCCCCAGCATTTT. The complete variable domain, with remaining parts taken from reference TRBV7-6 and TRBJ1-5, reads GAGVSQSPRYKVTKRGQDVALRCDPISGHVSLYWYRQALGQGPEFLTYFNYEAQQDKSGLPNDRFSAERPEGSISTLTIQRTEQRDSAMYRCASSPSANQPQHFGDGTRLSIL.

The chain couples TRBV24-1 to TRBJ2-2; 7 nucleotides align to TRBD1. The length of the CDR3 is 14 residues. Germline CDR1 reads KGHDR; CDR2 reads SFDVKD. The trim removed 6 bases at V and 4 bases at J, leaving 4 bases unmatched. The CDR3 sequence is CATSRGGRTGELFF. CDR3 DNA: TGTGCCACCAGTAGAGGGGGCCGCACCGGGGAGCTGTTTTTT.

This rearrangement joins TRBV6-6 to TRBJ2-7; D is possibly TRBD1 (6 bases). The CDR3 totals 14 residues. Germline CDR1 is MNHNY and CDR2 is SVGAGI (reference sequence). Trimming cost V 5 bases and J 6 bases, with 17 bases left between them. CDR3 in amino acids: CASSHQTGPLEQYF. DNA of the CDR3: TGTGCCAGCAGTCATCAGACAGGTCCCCTCGAGCAGTACTTC.

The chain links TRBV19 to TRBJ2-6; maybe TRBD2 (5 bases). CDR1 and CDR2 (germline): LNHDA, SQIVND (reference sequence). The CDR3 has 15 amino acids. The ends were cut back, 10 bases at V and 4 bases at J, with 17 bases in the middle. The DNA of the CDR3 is TGTGCCACCAGGAGGAGAGGGTCGGGGGCCAACGTCCTGACTTTC. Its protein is CATRRRGSGANVLTF.

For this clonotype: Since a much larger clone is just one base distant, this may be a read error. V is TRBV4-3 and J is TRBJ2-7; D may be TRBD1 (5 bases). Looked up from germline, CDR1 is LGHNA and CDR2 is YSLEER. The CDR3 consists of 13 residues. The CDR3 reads CDSSQTRVSEQYF. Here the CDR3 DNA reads TGCGACAGCAGCCAAACCAGGGTCAGCGAGCAGTACTTC.

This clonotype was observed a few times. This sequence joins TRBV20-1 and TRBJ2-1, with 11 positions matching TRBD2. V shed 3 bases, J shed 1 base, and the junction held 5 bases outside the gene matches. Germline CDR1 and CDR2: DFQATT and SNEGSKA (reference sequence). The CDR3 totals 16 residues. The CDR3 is CSASVAGGDSYNEQFF. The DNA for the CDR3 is TGCAGTGCTAGCGTAGCGGGGGGGGATTCCTACAATGAGCAGTTCTTC.

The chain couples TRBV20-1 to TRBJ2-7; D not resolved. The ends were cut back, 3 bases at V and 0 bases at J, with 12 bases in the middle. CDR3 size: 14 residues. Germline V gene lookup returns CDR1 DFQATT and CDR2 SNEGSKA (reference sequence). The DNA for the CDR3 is TGCAGTGCTAGTATCCTGGTGGGCTCCTACGAGCAGTACTTC. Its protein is CSASILVGSYEQYF.

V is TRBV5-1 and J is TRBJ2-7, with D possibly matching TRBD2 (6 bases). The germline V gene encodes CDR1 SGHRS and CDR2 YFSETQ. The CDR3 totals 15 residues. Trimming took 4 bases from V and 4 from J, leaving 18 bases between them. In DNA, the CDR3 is TGCGCCAGCAGCACCGGCGCGGGGTTCGCGTACGAGCAGTACTTC. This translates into CASSTGAGFAYEQYF. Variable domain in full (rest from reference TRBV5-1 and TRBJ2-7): KAGVTQTPRYLIKTRGQQVTLSCSPISGHRSVSWYQQTPGQGLQFLFEYFSETQRNKGNFPGRFSGRQFSNSRSEMNVSTLELGDSALYLCASSTGAGFAYEQYFGPGTRLTVT.

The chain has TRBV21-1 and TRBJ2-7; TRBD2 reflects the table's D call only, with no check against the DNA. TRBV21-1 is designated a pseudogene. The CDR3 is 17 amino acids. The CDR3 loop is CASSKYSLLQGSYEQYF. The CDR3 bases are TGTGCCAGCAGCAAATACTCCCTACTACAGGGCTCCTACGAGCAGTACTTC.

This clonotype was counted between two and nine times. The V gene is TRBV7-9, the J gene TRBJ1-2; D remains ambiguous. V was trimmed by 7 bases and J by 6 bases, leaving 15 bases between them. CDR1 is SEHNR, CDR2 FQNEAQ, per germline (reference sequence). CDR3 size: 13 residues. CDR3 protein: CASTEMQENGYTF. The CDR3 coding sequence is TGTGCCAGCACCGAAATGCAGGAGAATGGCTACACCTTC.

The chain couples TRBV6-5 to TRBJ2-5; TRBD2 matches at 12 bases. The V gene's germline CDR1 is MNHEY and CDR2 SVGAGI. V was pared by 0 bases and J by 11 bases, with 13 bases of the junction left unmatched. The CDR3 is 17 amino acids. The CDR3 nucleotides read TGTGCCAGCAGTTACTCGTGGGGCCCTAGCGGGGGGGCTAGTCAGTACTTC. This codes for CASSYSWGPSGGASQYF.

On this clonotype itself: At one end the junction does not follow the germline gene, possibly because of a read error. The CDR3 protein is CASSPRQGPVGEQYF. CDR3 coding DNA: TGTGCTAGCAGCCCCAGACAGGGCCCGGTAGGGGAGCAGTACTTC. The chain couples TRBV7-7 to TRBJ2-4, with TRBD1 matching over 7 bases. The CDR3 sequence is 15 residues long. Per the germline V gene, CDR1 is SSHAT and CDR2 is FNYEAQ (reference sequence). The full variable domain, in which reference TRBV7-7 and TRBJ2-4 provide the parts outside the CDR3, is GAGVSQSPRYKVTKRGQDVTLRCDPISSHATLYWYQQALGQGPEFLTYFNYEAQPDKSGLPSDRFSAERPEGSISTLTIQRTEQRDSAMYRCASSPRQGPVGEQYFGAGTRLSVL.

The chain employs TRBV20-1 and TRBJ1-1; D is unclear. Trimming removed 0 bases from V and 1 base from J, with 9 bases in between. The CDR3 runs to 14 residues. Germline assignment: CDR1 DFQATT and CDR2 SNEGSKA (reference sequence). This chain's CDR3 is CSARDWLGNTEAFF. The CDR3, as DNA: TGCAGTGCTAGAGATTGGCTGGGGAACACTGAAGCTTTCTTT.

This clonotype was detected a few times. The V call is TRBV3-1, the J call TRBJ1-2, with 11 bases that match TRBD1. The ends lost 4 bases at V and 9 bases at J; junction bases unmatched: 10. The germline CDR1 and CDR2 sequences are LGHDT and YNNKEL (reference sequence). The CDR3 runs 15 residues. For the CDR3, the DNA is TGTGCCAGCAGCCTACAACAGGACAGGGGGCAGAGCTACACCTTC. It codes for CASSLQQDRGQSYTF. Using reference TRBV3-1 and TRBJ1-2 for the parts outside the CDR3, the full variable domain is DTAVSQTPKYLVTQMGNDKSIKCEQNLGHDTMYWYKQDSKKFLKIMFSYNNKELIINETVPNRFSPKSPDKAHLNLHINSLELGDSAVYFCASSLQQDRGQSYTFGSGTRLTVV.

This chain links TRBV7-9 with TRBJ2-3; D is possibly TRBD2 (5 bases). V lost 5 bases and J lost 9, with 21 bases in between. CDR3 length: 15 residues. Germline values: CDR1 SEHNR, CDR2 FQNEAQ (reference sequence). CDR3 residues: CASSGGRSSYYTQYF. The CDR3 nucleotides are TGTGCCAGCAGCGGAGGTCGGTCATCTTACTACACGCAGTATTTT. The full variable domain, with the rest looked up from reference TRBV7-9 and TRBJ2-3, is DTGVSQNPRHKITKRGQNVTFRCDPISEHNRLYWYRQTLGQGPEFLTYFQNEAQLEKSRLLSDRFSAERPKGSFSTLEIQRTEQGDSAMYLCASSGGRSSYYTQYFGPGTRLTVL.

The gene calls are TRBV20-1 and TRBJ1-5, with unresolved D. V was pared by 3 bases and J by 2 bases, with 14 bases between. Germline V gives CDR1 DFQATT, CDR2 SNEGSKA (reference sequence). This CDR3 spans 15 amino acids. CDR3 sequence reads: CSARLRIGGNQPQHF. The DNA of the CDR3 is TGCAGTGCTAGGCTGAGGATCGGGGGCAATCAGCCCCAGCATTTT.

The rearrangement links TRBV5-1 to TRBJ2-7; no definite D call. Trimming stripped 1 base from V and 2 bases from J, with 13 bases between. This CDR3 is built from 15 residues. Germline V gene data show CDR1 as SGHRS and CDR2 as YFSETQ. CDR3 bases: TGCGCCAGCAGCTTGATGGCAGCGAGAACCTACGAGCAGTACTTC. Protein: CASSLMAARTYEQYF.

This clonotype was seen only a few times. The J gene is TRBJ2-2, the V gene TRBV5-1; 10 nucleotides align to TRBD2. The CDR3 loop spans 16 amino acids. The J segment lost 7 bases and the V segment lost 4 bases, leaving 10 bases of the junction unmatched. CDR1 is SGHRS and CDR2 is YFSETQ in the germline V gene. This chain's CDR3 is CASSLIPSGGDGELFF. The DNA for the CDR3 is TGCGCCAGCAGCCTGATTCCTAGCGGGGGAGACGGGGAGCTGTTTTTT.

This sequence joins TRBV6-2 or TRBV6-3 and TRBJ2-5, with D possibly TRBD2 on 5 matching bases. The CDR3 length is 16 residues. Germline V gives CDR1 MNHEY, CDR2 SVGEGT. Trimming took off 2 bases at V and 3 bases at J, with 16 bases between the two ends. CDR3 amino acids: CASSYEFRTQEETQYF. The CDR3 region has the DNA TGTGCCAGCAGTTACGAGTTTCGGACTCAGGAAGAGACCCAGTACTTC.

The CDR3 nucleotides are TGTGCCAGCAGCCCAAAGGAATTATACAACGAGCAGTACTTC. Translated, it gives CASSPKELYNEQYF. The V gene is TRBV7-2, the J gene TRBJ2-7; no reliable D call. Germline CDR1 SGHTA, CDR2 FQGNSA. The V gene lost 5 bases and the J gene lost 5 bases, with 16 bases spanning the gap. The CDR3 loop spans 14 amino acids.

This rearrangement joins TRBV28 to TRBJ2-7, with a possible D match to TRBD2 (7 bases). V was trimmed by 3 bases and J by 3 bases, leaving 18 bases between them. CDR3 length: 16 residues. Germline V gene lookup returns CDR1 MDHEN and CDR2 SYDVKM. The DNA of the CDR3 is TGTGCCAGCAGTTTTGTTGTGGGGGCGGGGGACTACGAGCAGTACTTC. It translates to CASSFVVGAGDYEQYF.

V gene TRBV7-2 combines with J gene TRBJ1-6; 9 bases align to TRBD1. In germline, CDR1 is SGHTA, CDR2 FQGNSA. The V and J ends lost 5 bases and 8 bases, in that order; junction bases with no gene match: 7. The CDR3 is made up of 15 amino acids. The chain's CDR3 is CASSTRQGVDSPLHF. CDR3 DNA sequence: TGTGCCAGCAGCACCCGACAGGGGGTTGATTCACCCCTCCACTTT.

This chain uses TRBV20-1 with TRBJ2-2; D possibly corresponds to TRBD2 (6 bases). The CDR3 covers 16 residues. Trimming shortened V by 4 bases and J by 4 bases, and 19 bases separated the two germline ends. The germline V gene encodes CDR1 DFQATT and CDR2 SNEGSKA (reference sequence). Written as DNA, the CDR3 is TGCAGTGCTATGCCACACCGGGGGTCCTCCACCGGGGAGCTGTTTTTT. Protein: CSAMPHRGSSTGELFF.

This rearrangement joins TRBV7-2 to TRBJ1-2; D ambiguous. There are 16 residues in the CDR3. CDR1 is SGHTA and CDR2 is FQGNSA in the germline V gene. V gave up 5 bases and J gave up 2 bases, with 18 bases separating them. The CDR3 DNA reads TGTGCCAGCAGCCATGAAAACACCCCGGGGAACTATGGCTACACCTTC. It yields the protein CASSHENTPGNYGYTF.